Sequencing of this TCR beta chain was carried out in a study of blood T cells in healthy people across ages. Germline V lookup: CDR1 MDHEN, CDR2 SYDVKM. CDR3 length: 14 residues. V dropped 7 bases and J dropped 4 bases, with 13 bases sitting between them. A second about 7 to 12 cycle PCR used barcoded and J-beta primers. Each CDR3 protein gets one entry after TCRdb re-called the 5' RACE reads with MiXCR. The table has around 1.5 million distinct CDR3 sequences, about 35% seen once; the top ten hold roughly 12%. This clonotype was recorded a few times. The TCR originated in a woman in her twenties or thirties in good health. This rearrangement joins TRBV28 to TRBJ1-4, with D perhaps TRBD1 (5 bases). The sequencing input was blood. Here the CDR3 DNA reads TGTGCCAGCAACCCCCCGGGGCTTAATGAAAAACTGTTTTTT. This gives the protein CASNPPGLNEKLFF.